The rows below give T cell receptor beta chains drawn from one sample of a study of OX40 agonist ivuxolimab in advanced cancers. Sequenced by immunoSEQ multiplex PCR; TCRdb stores in-frame clones only, minus some. Among about 53,000 clones listed, around 91% were seen once. The sample was CD4+ or CD8+ T cells sorted from blood, taken in a trial of the OX40 agonist ivuxolimab. All receptors come from an adult with an advanced solid tumor such as melanoma, head and neck, liver or kidney cancer. Both conserved end residues are part of each CDR3. Fields, in order: CDR3 DNA, CDR3 protein, clone size, V gene, D gene, J gene. A D gene is named only where the DNA matches it firmly. Size is omitted from some rows. Given values are once, few, many or a class for expanded clones.

TGTGCCAGCAGTGGGCAGAGAAATGAAAAACTGTTTTTT CASSGQRNEKLFF . TRBV2 . TRBJ1-4
TGTGCCAGCAGCCGGGACAGGGGCGGCAATCAGCCCCAGCATTTT CASSRDRGGNQPQHF . TRBV2 TRBD1 TRBJ1-5
TGTGCCAGCAGCTTGCCAGGTTCCTACGAGCAGTACTTC CASSLPGSYEQYF . TRBV7-9 . TRBJ2-7
TGTGCCAGCAGTTTCCCAGGACAGGGCTATCAGCCCCAGCATTTT CASSFPGQGYQPQHF once TRBV6-6 TRBD1 TRBJ1-5
TGCGCCAGCAGCCAAGGGTCCACTAGCGGACCTCGAGAGACCCAGTACTTC CASSQGSTSGPRETQYF . TRBV4-1 TRBD2 TRBJ2-5
TGTGCCAGCAGCTTAGTAGGGAGGGAGCAGTACTTC CASSLVGREQYF . TRBV5-6 . TRBJ2-7
TGTGCCAGCAGTTTTAGTTTGCGGGGACAGGGTCGCACTGAAGCTTTCTTT CASSFSLRGQGRTEAFF once TRBV28 TRBD1 TRBJ1-1
TGTGCCAGCAGTTTATGGGAACAGGGGGCCGATGGCTACACCTTC CASSLWEQGADGYTF . TRBV28 TRBD1 TRBJ1-2
TGTGCCAGCAGTTTCTTAGGGGGCATTAATGAAAAACTGTTTTTT CASSFLGGINEKLFF . TRBV27 TRBD1 TRBJ1-4
TGTGCCAGCAGCTTTGACTCGCGGACCACTGAAGCTTTCTTT CASSFDSRTTEAFF . TRBV5-4 . TRBJ1-1
TGCAGCGTGCCCCGGGTGGGTTACAATGAGCAGTTCTTC CSVPRVGYNEQFF . TRBV29-1 . TRBJ2-1
TGTGCCGGCAGCAACAGGGGGCAAGAAGCTTTCTTT CAGSNRGQEAFF . TRBV6-5 TRBD1 TRBJ1-1
TGTGCCAGTAGTATAGGGGGCGCATGGACTGAAGCTTTCTTT CASSIGGAWTEAFF once TRBV19 . TRBJ1-1
TGTGCCAGCAGCCAAGATAGAGGCGGACGAAACAATGAAAAACTGTTTTTT CASSQDRGGRNNEKLFF . TRBV4-2 . TRBJ1-4
TGTGCCAGCAGCGGCTTCGGCTACACCTTC CASSGFGYTF once TRBV21-1 . TRBJ1-2
TGTGCCAGCAGCGGTTTGGGGGGGTTAGAGACCCAGTACTTC CASSGLGGLETQYF . TRBV7-9 TRBD2 TRBJ2-5
TGTGCCAGCTCATACAGCGGGGGATCCTACAATGAGCAGTTCTTC CASSYSGGSYNEQFF . TRBV18 TRBD2 TRBJ2-1
TGTGCCAGCACCTCACCGGAGCGGGCCTCCTACGAGCAGTACTTC CASTSPERASYEQYF . TRBV6-1 . TRBJ2-7
TGTGCCATCAGCTCAGGGGGCGGAAAAACTATGAACACTGAAGCTTTCTTT CAISSGGGKTMNTEAFF . TRBV10-3 TRBD1 TRBJ1-1
TGCGCCAGCAGCTTGAGGGTAGGAGAGACCCAGTACTTC CASSLRVGETQYF . TRBV5-1 . TRBJ2-5
TGTGCCAGCAGTTTAGCCGGAAACACCATATATTTT CASSLAGNTIYF . TRBV28 . TRBJ1-3
TGTGCCAGCAGAATCAGGATCGGGACAGAACCGCTCAATGAGCAGTTCTTC CASRIRIGTEPLNEQFF . TRBV27 TRBD1 TRBJ2-1
TGCGCCAGCAGCTTGGGACCGACCAACTATGGCTACACCTTC CASSLGPTNYGYTF . TRBV5-1 . TRBJ1-2
TGCGCCAGCAGGGAGGCTGCTGGAAACACCATATATTTT CASREAAGNTIYF once TRBV5-1 . TRBJ1-3
TGCGCCAGCAGCCCAACCTCACTGAACACTGAAGCTTTCTTT CASSPTSLNTEAFF . TRBV5-1 . TRBJ1-1
TGTGCCAGCAGTGAGTCGACAGGGGAGCACTATGGCTACACCTTC CASSESTGEHYGYTF . TRBV25-1 TRBD1 TRBJ1-2
TGTGCCAGCAAATTAAACAGGGGGCCCTCCGGGGAGCTGTTTTTT CASKLNRGPSGELFF . TRBV19 TRBD1 TRBJ2-2
TGTGCCAGCAGCACAGATTCGGGTCCCGAACTGGGCTACACCTTC CASSTDSGPELGYTF . TRBV7-9 . TRBJ1-2
TGTGCCAGCAGCAACAGTCCAGCCTACGAGCAGTACTTC CASSNSPAYEQYF . TRBV5-5 . TRBJ2-7
TGTGCCAGCTCACGCGTTCAGATGCGACAAGAGACCCAGTACTTC CASSRVQMRQETQYF . TRBV18 . TRBJ2-5
TGTGCCAGCAGCATAAATAATCAGGGGGCGATGGTGGAGACCCAGTACTTC CASSINNQGAMVETQYF . TRBV21-1 . TRBJ2-5